These T cell receptor beta chains were read from a single sample in a study of graft-versus-host responses after intestinal transplantation. Produced via immunoSEQ multiplex PCR; TCRdb's table is partial and in-frame only. The sample holds fewer than 25,000 clones, under 40% seen once. Sample: alloreactive CD4+ T cells from a mixed lymphocyte reaction culture, taken before transplantation. All receptors come from a human patient who was an organ donor for intestinal transplantation. CDR3s include the opening cysteine and the closing phenylalanine or tryptophan. The D gene is left open where the match is weak. Clone size is shown for a subset of rows, as once, few, many or a class of expanded clone.

TGTGCCAGCAGTTCCCCCGACGGGAACACTGAAGCTTTCTTT	CASSSPDGNTEAFF	few	TRBV6-5	-	TRBJ1-1
TGCGCCAGCAGCTTGGGCGGATGGGGGGAGACCCAGTACTTC	CASSLGGWGETQYF	-	TRBV5-1	-	TRBJ2-5
TGTGCCAGCAGTTTATATGGGAACACCGGGGAGCTGTTTTTT	CASSLYGNTGELFF	-	TRBV28	-	TRBJ2-2
TGTGCCAGCTCAACCGGTACTAGCGTAATGAGGAACAATGAGCAGTTCTTC	CASSTGTSVMRNNEQFF	-	TRBV18	TRBD2	TRBJ2-1
TGTGCCAGCACAGGGGGATCCTACGAGCAGTACTTC	CASTGGSYEQYF	few	TRBV28	TRBD1	TRBJ2-7
TGTGCCAGCAGTTACCCGGGGTTAAACATTCAGTACTTC	CASSYPGLNIQYF	-	TRBV6-5	-	TRBJ2-4
TGCAGCCCCTCGGGGGGCAATGAGCAGTTCTTC	CSPSGGNEQFF	once	TRBV20-1	TRBD2	TRBJ2-1
TGTGCCAGCAGTAAGCAGGTATCAGTTCACGAGCAGTACTTC	CASSKQVSVHEQYF	-	TRBV27	-	TRBJ2-7
TGCGCCAGCAGTGCTCTAGCGGGAAGGGAAAACATTCAGTACTTC	CASSALAGRENIQYF	medium-sized	TRBV10-1	TRBD2	TRBJ2-4
TGTGCCAGCAGCTTAGGTCCAGGGGGGAACACCGGGGAGCTGTTTTTT	CASSLGPGGNTGELFF	-	TRBV11-3	TRBD1	TRBJ2-2
TGTGCCAGTAGTCGATCATCTGGGGGGGGTCAGCCCCAGCATTTT	CASSRSSGGGQPQHF	-	TRBV19	-	TRBJ1-5
TGTGCCAGCAGCCGGACGGGGCAACATAAAGATACGCAGTATTTT	CASSRTGQHKDTQYF	few	TRBV6-5	-	TRBJ2-3
TGTGCCATCAGCCCCGGACAGGGCTACACTGAAGCTTTCTTT	CAISPGQGYTEAFF	few	TRBV10-3	TRBD1	TRBJ1-1
TGTGCCAGCAGTGAACAGGGCACTGAAGCTTTCTTT	CASSEQGTEAFF	few	TRBV6-5	-	TRBJ1-1
TGTGCCAGCACCCCCGGGGCACTCCGCGATACGCAGTATTTT	CASTPGALRDTQYF	-	TRBV7-2	-	TRBJ2-3
TGCGCCAGCAGCGCGGACAGCACTAGCACAGATACGCAGTATTTT	CASSADSTSTDTQYF	-	TRBV5-1	-	TRBJ2-3
TGTGCCAGCAGTGACCCCCTCTACGAGCAGTACTTC	CASSDPLYEQYF	-	TRBV6-1	-	TRBJ2-7
TGTGCCAGCAGCGGACGGACAGGGCCCCTAGAAGGCTACACCTTC	CASSGRTGPLEGYTF	-	TRBV9	TRBD1	TRBJ1-2
TGTGCCATCAGTGGGGAGGGACGAGGTACAGATACGCAGTATTTT	CAISGEGRGTDTQYF	-	TRBV10-3	TRBD2	TRBJ2-3
TGTGCCAGTAGTATGGGCAGGAACACTGAAGCTTTCTTT	CASSMGRNTEAFF	medium-sized	TRBV19	-	TRBJ1-1
TGCGCCAGCAGCACGGCCTACAATGAGCAGTTCTTC	CASSTAYNEQFF	-	TRBV5-1	-	TRBJ2-1
TGCGCCAGCAGCGGGAGGGGCGGTCAAGAGACCCAGTACTTC	CASSGRGGQETQYF	-	TRBV5-1	TRBD2	TRBJ2-5
TGTGCCAGCAGCGCGGTCACCACCGGGGAGCTGTTTTTT	CASSAVTTGELFF	-	TRBV7-2	-	TRBJ2-2
TGCGCCAGCAGCTTGGGCGGAATACAATCAGAAGAGCAGTTCTTC	CASSLGGIQSEEQFF	few	TRBV5-1	-	TRBJ2-1
TGTGCCAGCAGCTCCGGGAGCCTTCATGAAAAACTGTTTTTT	CASSSGSLHEKLFF	-	TRBV7-9	-	TRBJ1-4
TGTGCCAGCAGCGTAGGAACTAGCAGAGAGACCCAGTACTTC	CASSVGTSRETQYF	-	TRBV9	-	TRBJ2-5
TGTGCCAGCAGTGGGGGTTATAAGCAGTACTTC	CASSGGYKQYF	few	TRBV6-5	-	TRBJ2-7
TGCGCCAGCAGCTTGGTCGGGCACGAGCAGTACTTC	CASSLVGHEQYF	-	TRBV5-1	-	TRBJ2-7
TGTGCCAGCAGTTCCTACTACAATGAGCAGTTCTTC	CASSSYYNEQFF	few	TRBV6-6	-	TRBJ2-1